This paragraph covers one TCR beta chain sequence. From germline, CDR1 is GTSNPN and CDR2 SVGIG (reference sequence). Deletions cut 2 bases from V and 3 bases from J, with 8 bases between. There are 13 residues in the CDR3. The source of the sample is a study of cytomegalovirus exposure and HLA in healthy donors. PCR amplification relied on 60 Vbeta primers (plus 13 Jbeta primers). Only in-frame clones appear in the TCRdb table, and some are missing; sequencing was by immunoSEQ multiplex PCR. The sample has roughly 100,000 clones, approximately 79% seen once. The J gene is TRBJ1-5, the V gene TRBV30; D gene uncertain. The sequence derives from a man in his fifties or sixties in good health and CMV-seropositive. Sequencing was performed on PBMCs. The CDR3 DNA follows: TGTGCCTGGAGTTTACGGGACAATCAGCCCCAGCATTTT. It specifies CAWSLRDNQPQHF.